One T cell receptor (beta chain) is described in this entry. Other DNA variants within this sample encode the same CDR3. Clones were sequenced by immunoSEQ multiplex PCR, and TCRdb holds only the in-frame ones, with some missing. The sample holds under 80,000 clones, 87% seen once. The data originate from a study of OX40 agonist ivuxolimab in advanced cancers. Background on the study: Eligibility rules accepted prior anti-PD-1, anti-PD-L1 or anti-CTLA-4 therapy, and 35% to 40% had some.

Germline V gene sequence: CDR1 SGHTA, CDR2 FQGNSA. The CDR3 has 14 amino acids. Trimming took off 5 bases at V and 1 base at J, with 11 bases between the two ends. The specimen comprised CD4+ or CD8+ T cells sorted from blood, sampled in a trial of the OX40 agonist ivuxolimab. This chain connects TRBV7-2 to TRBJ1-1, with D perhaps TRBD1 (5 bases). The clonotype comes from an adult with an advanced solid tumor such as melanoma, head and neck, liver or kidney cancer. The CDR3 sequence: CASSLGTANTEAFF. In DNA form, the CDR3 reads TGTGCCAGCAGCCTGGGGACGGCGAACACTGAAGCTTTCTTT.